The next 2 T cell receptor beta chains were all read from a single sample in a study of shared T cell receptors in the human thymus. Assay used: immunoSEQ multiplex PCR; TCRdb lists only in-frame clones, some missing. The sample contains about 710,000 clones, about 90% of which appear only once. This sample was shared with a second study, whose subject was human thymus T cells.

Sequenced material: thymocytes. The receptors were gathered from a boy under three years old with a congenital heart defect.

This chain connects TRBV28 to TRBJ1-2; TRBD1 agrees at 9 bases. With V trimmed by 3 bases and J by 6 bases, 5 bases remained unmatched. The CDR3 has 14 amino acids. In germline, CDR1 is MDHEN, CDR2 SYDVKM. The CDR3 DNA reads TGTGCCAGCAGTTTGGGGGACAGGGCGAATGGCTACACCTTC. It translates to CASSLGDRANGYTF.

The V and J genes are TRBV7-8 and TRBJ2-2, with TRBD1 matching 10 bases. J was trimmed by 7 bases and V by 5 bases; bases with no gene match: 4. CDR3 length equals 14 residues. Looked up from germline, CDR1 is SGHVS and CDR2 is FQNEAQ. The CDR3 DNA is TGTGCCAGCAGCCCGGACAGGGGGGACGGGGAGCTGTTTTTT. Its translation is CASSPDRGDGELFF.